What follows describes a single T cell receptor (beta chain). The target of this receptor is not known. It may be a read error: a sequence one base away is much more abundant. In the ophthalmopathy patients, disease was moderately to severely active, with a Clinical Activity Score of 3 or more, a NOSPECS grade of 4 or more, and a duration of less than 3 months. The study excluded patients with uncontrolled infections, other autoimmune diseases, pregnancy or lactation. Diagnoses were based on clinical symptoms, serum thyroxine and TRAb, thyroid ultrasound and orbital computed tomography. PBMCs were isolated from about 9 ml of fresh peripheral blood by Ficoll-Paque density gradient centrifugation. Trizol reagent was used to extract total RNA, and RNA quality was then checked on an Agilent 2100 Bioanalyzer. These data belong to a study of T cells in Graves' hyperthyroidism and ophthalmopathy (dated by TCRdb to between 2017 and 2020). Study-level background: Peripheral blood was sampled at the time of initial diagnosis, prior to any treatment. The paper reports TCR Vbeta CDR3 sequencing of fewer than 150 peripheral blood samples: under 45 ophthalmopathy, about 75 hyperthyroidism and approximately 17 progressor patients. To identify TCR V-J signatures that set the groups apart, the researchers used a discovery cohort of more than 95 patients, made up of roughly 45 with Graves' ophthalmopathy and 55 to 65 with stable Graves' hyperthyroidism. An independent validation cohort of 18 to 20 hyperthyroidism patients and more than 15 patients who later progressed to ophthalmopathy tested prospective prediction of ophthalmopathy. Following sampling, methimazole starting at 30 mg daily was given to hyperthyroidism patients, and high-dose intravenous methylprednisolone was given to ophthalmopathy patients. In several Graves' hyperthyroidism patients, the study also compared T-cell repertoires from thyroid tissue with T-cell repertoires from blood. The 75 to 100 discovery patients were divided at random into training and test sets in a 7:3 ratio.

What the research found in general, with its limitations: Most expanded thyroid clonotypes (frequency above 0.001) were also detected in blood, a finding suggesting that blood repertoires may reflect thyroid immune responses. In validation, the model predicted progression to ophthalmopathy with approximately 71% sensitivity and 72.22% specificity, a median of about 6.7 months before onset. No statistical method was used to fix the sample size in advance, and group allocation was not hidden from the investigators. In cross-validation, a model built on a 13 V-J signature told ophthalmopathy apart from stable hyperthyroidism with just under 90% sensitivity and approximately 81% specificity, and in testing the same model reached 80%/75%.

The TCR beta CDR3 regions were amplified from the RNA transcripts. The first round of RT-PCR for the TCR CDR3 was performed with the HTBI primer set and the Qiagen OneStep RT-PCR kit. Libraries were constructed in a second round of multiplex PCR, after which size selection and purification were carried out. Libraries were sequenced paired-end with 100 bp reads on an Illumina HiSeq2000. In the authors' own workflow: SOAPnuke was used to process the raw data, with reads discarded if the reads contained adapters or uncalled bases, had a mean Phred below 15, or lacked an exact constant-primer or identifier match. High-quality paired reads were merged with COPE v1.2.5, and unique nucleotide sequences were defined as clonotypes. MiTCR v1.1 was used to align clonotypes to the IMGT TRBV, TRBD and TRBJ reference segments. Analysis was restricted to V-J combinations with a frequency above 0.0001, which covered about 99% of repertoires. The TCS score was defined as the ratio of F50 (clonal expansion) to E x V (chaos), calculated using BLOSUM62-based TCRdist between CDR3 peptides within each V-J. Welch's t-statistics and random forest reduced 500 to 550 V-J features to 10 to 15, which were used in a naive Bayes classifier (R e1071). Using fastp at Q25 and MiXCR, TCRdb reprocessed the public reads and kept productive beta chains. Here each entry gathers all rows of one CDR3 protein and keeps the most common genes and DNA. TCRdb's processing, not the authors', yielded these V and J calls. In all, the sample holds roughly 500,000 distinct CDR3 sequences, and approximately 22% of those were seen once. Under 55% of the sample comes from the top ten.

The receptor's source is a woman in her seventies with Graves' ophthalmopathy. Material: blood.

This receptor carries the CDR3 CADTAVNYGYTF. The nucleotides are TGTGCCGATACCGCGGTTAACTATGGCTACACCTTC. The chain employs TRBV12-3 or TRBV12-4 and TRBJ1-2; no D gene can be assigned with confidence. Trimming removed 11 bases from V and 1 base from J, leaving 11 bases between the germline ends. CDR3 length: 12 amino acids, cysteine to phenylalanine. The CDR3 DNA has 36 bases and is translated from base 1.